This TCR beta chain was sequenced during a study of T cell responses to AZD1222 COVID-19 vaccine. Germline V lookup: CDR1 SGHTA, CDR2 FQGNSA. The CDR3 covers 13 residues. Trimming stripped 5 bases from V and 1 base from J, with 8 bases between. Using immunoSEQ multiplex PCR, the repertoire was profiled, and TCRdb retains in-frame clones only, with some absent. The data contain 130,000 or so clones, 75% to 95% of them singletons. Study-wide results and limits: White British donors predominated, females outnumbered males, and clonal diversity was possibly underestimated.

With respect to this clone: Its antigen remains unidentified.

Sequenced material: peripheral blood, taken 28 days after the second dose of the MenACWY control vaccine. This chain links TRBV7-2 with TRBJ1-2, with a weak D call TRBD1 (5 bases). The receptor's source is an adult who received the MenACWY meningococcal vaccine as a control. The CDR3 loop reads CASSVDNNYGYTF. CDR3 nucleotide sequence: TGTGCCAGCAGCGTGGACAATAACTATGGCTACACCTTC.